This TCR beta chain was identified in a study of cytomegalovirus exposure and HLA in healthy donors. Across the whole study: The same platform was used for the 90 to 150 validation repertoires as for the roughly 660 first-cohort repertoires, as reported in a later analysis. Study-level findings and limits: The tendency of first-cohort TCR clusters to co-occur in the roughly 130 validation repertoires emerged from a later analysis. In vitro, a few CMV-associated chains proved specific for CMV antigens.

The donors were part of the validation cohort, which consisted of over a hundred subjects and was separate from the first cohort of about 670 subjects. Libraries were prepared by immunoSEQ multiplex PCR; TCRdb keeps only in-frame clonotypes and omits some of them. The sample lists roughly 190,000 clones; around 86% were seen once. Germline lookup yields CDR1 SGHVS and CDR2 FQNEAQ. The CDR3 sequence is 14 residues long. Trimming stripped 1 base from V and 8 bases from J, with 14 bases between. As for this clone: Antigen specificity is unknown.

The source of this sequence is a man aged 25 to 40 in good health and CMV-seropositive. Sequencing used PBMCs. J is TRBJ1-2 and V is TRBV7-8, with D hard to call. The CDR3 coding sequence is TGTGCCAGCAGCTTAGACCGTCGGGTGGACGGCTACACCTTC. As protein: CASSLDRRVDGYTF. Combining the CDR3 with reference TRBV7-8 and TRBJ1-2 gives the whole variable domain GAGVSQSPRYKVAKRGQDVALRCDPISGHVSLFWYQQALGQGPEFLTYFQNEAQLDKSGLPSDRFFAERPEGSVSTLKIQRTQQEDSAVYLCASSLDRRVDGYTFGSGTRLTVV.